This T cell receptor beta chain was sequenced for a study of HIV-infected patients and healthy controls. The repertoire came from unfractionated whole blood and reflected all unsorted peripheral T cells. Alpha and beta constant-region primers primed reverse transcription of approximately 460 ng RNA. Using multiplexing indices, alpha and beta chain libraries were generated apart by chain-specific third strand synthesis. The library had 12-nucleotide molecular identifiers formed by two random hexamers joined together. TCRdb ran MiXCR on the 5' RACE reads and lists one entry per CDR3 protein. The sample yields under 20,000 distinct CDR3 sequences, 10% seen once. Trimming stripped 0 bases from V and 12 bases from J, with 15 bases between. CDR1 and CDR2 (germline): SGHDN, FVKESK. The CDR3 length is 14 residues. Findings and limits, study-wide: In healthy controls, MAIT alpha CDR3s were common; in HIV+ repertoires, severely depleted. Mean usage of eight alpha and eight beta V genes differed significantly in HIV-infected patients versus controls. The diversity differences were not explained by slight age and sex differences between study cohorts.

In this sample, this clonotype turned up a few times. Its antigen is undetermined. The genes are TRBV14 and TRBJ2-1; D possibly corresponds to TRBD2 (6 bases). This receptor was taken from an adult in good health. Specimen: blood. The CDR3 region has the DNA TGTGCCAGCAGCCAAGATTTGGCTAGCGTTATGCAGTTCTTC. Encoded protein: CASSQDLASVMQFF.